Sequencing of this TCR beta chain was carried out in a study of CXCR3-negative and CXCR3-positive naive CD8 T cells. Study results and limitations: TRB CDR3s of CXCR3-positive naive cells were more hydrophobic than those of CXCR3-negative naive cells. Diversity was high in both naive subsets and much lower in memory cells. Memory cells diverged, while naive CXCR3-positive and CXCR3-negative cells had similar TRBV-TRBJ usage. Surface CD5 matched across naive subsets, and TRB CDR3 properties served to infer TCR strength.

With respect to this clonotype: The antigen remains undetermined.

UMI-labeled 5' RACE yielded the TRB cDNA libraries. TCRdb re-called the 5' RACE reads and catalogs CDR3 proteins one per entry, DNA excluded. The ten top clones account for 0.55% to 0.8%, within a sample of approximately 65,000 distinct CDR3 sequences. The source material was naive CXCR3+ CD8+ T cells from blood. Sample subset: CD45RO-CCR7+CD27+CD95- naive CD8+ T cells expressing CXCR3 (TNR3+). This sequence originates from a human donor in good health. Some clones in this sample may be carry-over from other donors' samples.

This CDR3 is CASGGPFYEQYF. The chain is built from TRBV2 and TRBJ2-7; there is no DNA to check the TCRdb D call of TRBD1. Germline V gene data show CDR1 as SNHLY and CDR2 as FYNNEI. CDR3 length: 12 amino acids.